The entry below gives a single TCR beta chain sequence along with its context. Its matching antigen is unknown. Germline V gives CDR1 MDHEN, CDR2 SYDVKM. This CDR3 comprises 15 residues. V dropped 2 bases and J dropped 1; count of bases not matched to a gene: 2. The time point here: persistent/refractory GD, antithyroid drugs over 5 years with positive TRAb. The authors made the TCR library using RNA they extracted from PBMCs. According to the study, TCR beta libraries were built with iRepertoire HTBI primers and CDR3-region Arm-PCR. Each CDR3 protein gets one entry after TCRdb re-called the multiplex PCR reads with MiXCR. The table has a few hundred thousand distinct CDR3 sequences, 20% to 25% seen once. This sample stems from a study of regulatory T cells in long-lasting Graves disease. General study findings and limits: Persistent cases favored TRBV28, TRBJ1-2 and TRBJ2-5.

The chain joins TRBV28 to TRBJ1-5; 7 bases fit TRBD1. The source material was peripheral blood mononuclear cells (PBMCs), sampled when the disease was refractory, from a patient treated with antithyroid drugs. The receptor's source is a female donor with Graves disease. In nucleotides, the CDR3 is TGTGCCAGCAGTTTAGAGGGGGCGAGCAATCAGCCCCAGCATTTT. Amino acids: CASSLEGASNQPQHF. Full variable domain (remainder filled in from reference TRBV28 and TRBJ1-5): DVKVTQSSRYLVKRTGEKVFLECVQDMDHENMFWYRQDPGLGLRLIYFSYDVKMKEKGDIPEGYSVSREKKERFSLILESASTNQTSMYLCASSLEGASNQPQHFGDGTRLSIL.